The present TCR beta chain was sequenced within a study of CD8 T cells in Susac syndrome. The CDR3 totals 13 residues. Germline assignment: CDR1 DFQATT and CDR2 SNEGSKA (reference sequence). Trimming cost V 6 bases and J 0 bases, with 12 bases left between them. Sequencing of TCR beta was performed on blood CD8+ and CD4+ T cells. While serving as controls, healthy donors were matched for age and sex. It was with random hexamers that about 0.45 to 1 ug RNA was reverse transcribed. MiXCR, run by TCRdb on the immunoSEQ multiplex PCR reads, gives a single entry per CDR3 protein. Counted here are approximately 150,000 distinct CDR3 sequences, roughly nine tenths occurring once; the ten biggest clones make up 0.065% to 0.085%.

J is TRBJ2-7 and V is TRBV20-1, with TRBD1 as a possible D gene (6 bases). This clonotype originated in a human donor in good health. The sample comprised CD4+ T cells from PBMCs. The CDR3 DNA sequence: TGCAGTGCGGAATCAGGGGTCTCCTACGAGCAGTACTTC. Residues: CSAESGVSYEQYF.